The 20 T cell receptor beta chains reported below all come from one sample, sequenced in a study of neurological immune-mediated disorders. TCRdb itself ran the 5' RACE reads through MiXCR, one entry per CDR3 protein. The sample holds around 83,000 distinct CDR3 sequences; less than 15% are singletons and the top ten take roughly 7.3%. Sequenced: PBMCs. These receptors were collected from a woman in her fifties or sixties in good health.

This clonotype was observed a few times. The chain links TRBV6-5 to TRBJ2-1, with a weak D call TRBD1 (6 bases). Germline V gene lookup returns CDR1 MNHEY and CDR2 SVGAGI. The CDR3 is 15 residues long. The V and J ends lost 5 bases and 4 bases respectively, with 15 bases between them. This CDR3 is CASSITGTFYNEQFF. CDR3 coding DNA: TGTGCCAGCAGTATTACTGGGACATTTTACAATGAGCAGTTCTTC.

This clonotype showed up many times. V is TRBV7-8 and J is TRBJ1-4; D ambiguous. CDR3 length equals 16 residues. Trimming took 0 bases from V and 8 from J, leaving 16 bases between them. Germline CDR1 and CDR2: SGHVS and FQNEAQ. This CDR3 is CASSLAQSGFSEKLFF. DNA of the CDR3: TGTGCCAGCAGCTTAGCGCAAAGCGGGTTTTCCGAAAAACTGTTTTTT.

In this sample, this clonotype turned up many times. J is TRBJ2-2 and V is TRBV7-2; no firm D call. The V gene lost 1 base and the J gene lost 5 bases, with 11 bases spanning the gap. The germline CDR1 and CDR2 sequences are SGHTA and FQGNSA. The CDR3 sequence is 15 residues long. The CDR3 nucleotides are TGTGCCAGCAGCTTAGGAGGAAGGCCGACCGGGGAGCTGTTTTTT. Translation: CASSLGGRPTGELFF.

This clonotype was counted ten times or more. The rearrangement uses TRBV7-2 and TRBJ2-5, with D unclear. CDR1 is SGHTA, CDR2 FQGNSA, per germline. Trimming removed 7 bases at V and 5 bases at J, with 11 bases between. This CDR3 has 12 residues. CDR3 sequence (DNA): TGTGCCAGCACCCCCGCCCCGGAGACCCAGTACTTC. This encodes CASTPAPETQYF.

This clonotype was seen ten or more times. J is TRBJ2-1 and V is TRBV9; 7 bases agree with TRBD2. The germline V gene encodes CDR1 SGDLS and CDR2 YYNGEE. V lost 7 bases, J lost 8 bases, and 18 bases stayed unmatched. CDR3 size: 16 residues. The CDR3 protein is CASADGRAVWWDEQFF. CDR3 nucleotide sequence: TGTGCCAGCGCAGATGGGAGGGCGGTATGGTGGGATGAGCAGTTCTTC.

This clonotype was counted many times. CDR3 amino acids: CASSRTGSTEAFF. The CDR3 DNA reads as TGTGCCAGCAGCCGCACAGGGTCCACTGAAGCTTTCTTT. The chain combines TRBV4-2 with TRBJ1-1, with D perhaps matching TRBD1 (6 bases). This CDR3 contains 13 residues. V lost 4 bases to trimming and J lost 4 bases, with 10 bases between them. Germline CDR1 is LGHNA and CDR2 is YNFKEQ.

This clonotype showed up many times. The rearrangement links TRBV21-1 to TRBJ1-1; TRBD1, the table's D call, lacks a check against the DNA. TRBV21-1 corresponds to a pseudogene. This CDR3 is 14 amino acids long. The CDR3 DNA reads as TGTGCCAGCAGCTTTCCCGGCGACAGGTTCTCAGCTTTCTTT. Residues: CASSFPGDRFSAFF.

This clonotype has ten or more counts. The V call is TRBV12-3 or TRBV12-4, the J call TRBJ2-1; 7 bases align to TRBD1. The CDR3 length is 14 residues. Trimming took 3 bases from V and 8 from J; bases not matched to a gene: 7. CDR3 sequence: CASSFRGTGDEQFF. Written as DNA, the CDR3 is TGTGCCAGCAGTTTCAGGGGGACCGGGGATGAGCAGTTCTTC.

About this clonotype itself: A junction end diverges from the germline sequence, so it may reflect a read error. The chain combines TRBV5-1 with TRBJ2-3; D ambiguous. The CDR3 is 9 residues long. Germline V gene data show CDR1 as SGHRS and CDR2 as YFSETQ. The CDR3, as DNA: TGCGCCAGAACAGATAAGCAGTATTTT. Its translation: CARTDKQYF.

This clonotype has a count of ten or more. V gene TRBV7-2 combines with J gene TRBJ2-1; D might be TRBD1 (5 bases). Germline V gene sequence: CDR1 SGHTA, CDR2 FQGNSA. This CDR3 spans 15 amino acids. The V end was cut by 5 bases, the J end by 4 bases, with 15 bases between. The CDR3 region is CASSPGHGEYNEQFF. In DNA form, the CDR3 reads TGTGCCAGCAGCCCAGGACATGGCGAGTACAATGAGCAGTTCTTC. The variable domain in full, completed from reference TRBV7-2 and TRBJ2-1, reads GAGVSQSPSNKVTEKGKDVELRCDPISGHTALYWYRQSLGQGLEFLIYFQGNSAPDKSGLPSDRFSAERTGGSVSTLTIQRTQQEDSAVYLCASSPGHGEYNEQFFGPGTRLTVL.

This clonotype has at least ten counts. The CDR3 protein is CASSPRDREGGYTF. In nucleotides, the CDR3 is TGTGCCAGCAGCCCTCGGGACAGGGAGGGCGGCTACACCTTC. The rearrangement joins TRBV3-1 to TRBJ1-2; 9 bases align to TRBD1. CDR3 length equals 14 residues. From germline, CDR1 is LGHDT and CDR2 YNNKEL (reference sequence). V dropped 4 bases and J dropped 8; count of bases not matched to a gene: 8.

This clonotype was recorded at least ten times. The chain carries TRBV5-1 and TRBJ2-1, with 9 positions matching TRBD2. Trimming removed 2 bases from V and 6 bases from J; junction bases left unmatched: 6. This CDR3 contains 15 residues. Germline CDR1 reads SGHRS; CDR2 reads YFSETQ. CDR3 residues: CASSFSGSWGNEQFF. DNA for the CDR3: TGCGCCAGCAGCTTTAGCGGGAGTTGGGGCAATGAGCAGTTCTTC.

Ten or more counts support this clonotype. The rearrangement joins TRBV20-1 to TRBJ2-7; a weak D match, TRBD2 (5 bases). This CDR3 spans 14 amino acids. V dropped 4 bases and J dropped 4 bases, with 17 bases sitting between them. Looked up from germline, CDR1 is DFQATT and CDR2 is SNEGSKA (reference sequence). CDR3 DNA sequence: TGCAGTGCTAAGGAAGACCCTGCGGGTTACGAGCAGTACTTC. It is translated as CSAKEDPAGYEQYF.

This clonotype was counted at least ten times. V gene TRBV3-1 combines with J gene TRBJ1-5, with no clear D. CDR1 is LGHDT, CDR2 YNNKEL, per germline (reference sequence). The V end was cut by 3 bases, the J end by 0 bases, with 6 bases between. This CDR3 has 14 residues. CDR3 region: CASSQGYSNQPQHF. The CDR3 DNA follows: TGTGCCAGCAGCCAGGGCTATAGCAATCAGCCCCAGCATTTT.

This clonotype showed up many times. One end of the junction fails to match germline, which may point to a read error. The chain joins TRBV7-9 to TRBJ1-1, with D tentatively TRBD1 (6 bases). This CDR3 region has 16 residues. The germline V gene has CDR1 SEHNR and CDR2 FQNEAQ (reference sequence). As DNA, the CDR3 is TGTGCCAGCAGGTTAGGGGGGACAAGATTGAACACTGAAGCTTTCTTT. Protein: CASRLGGTRLNTEAFF.

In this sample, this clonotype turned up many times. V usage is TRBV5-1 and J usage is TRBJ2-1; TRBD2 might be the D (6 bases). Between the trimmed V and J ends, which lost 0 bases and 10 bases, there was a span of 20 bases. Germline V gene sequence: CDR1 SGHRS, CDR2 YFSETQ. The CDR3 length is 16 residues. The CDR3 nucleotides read TGCGCCAGCAGCTTGGAGGCGGGGCGGCGGGGCGTCGAGCAGTTCTTC. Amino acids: CASSLEAGRRGVEQFF.

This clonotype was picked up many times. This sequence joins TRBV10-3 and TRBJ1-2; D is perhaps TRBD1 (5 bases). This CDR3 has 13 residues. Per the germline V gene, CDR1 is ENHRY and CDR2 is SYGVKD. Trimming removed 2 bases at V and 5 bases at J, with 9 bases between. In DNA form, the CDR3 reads TGTGCCATCAGTGAGGGCAGGGAATATGGCTACACCTTC. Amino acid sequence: CAISEGREYGYTF.

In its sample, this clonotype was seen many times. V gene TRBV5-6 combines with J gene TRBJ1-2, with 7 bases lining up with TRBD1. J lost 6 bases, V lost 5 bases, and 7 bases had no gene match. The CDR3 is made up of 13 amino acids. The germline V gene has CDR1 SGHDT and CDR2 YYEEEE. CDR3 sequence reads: CASRYGQDDGYTF. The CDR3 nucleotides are TGTGCCAGCAGATACGGACAGGACGATGGCTACACCTTC.

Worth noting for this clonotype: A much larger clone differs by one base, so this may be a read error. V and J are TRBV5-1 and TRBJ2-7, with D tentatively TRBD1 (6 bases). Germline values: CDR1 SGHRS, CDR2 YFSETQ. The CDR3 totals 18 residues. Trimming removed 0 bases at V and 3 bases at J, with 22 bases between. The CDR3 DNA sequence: TGCGCCAGCAGCTTGGCCGGGTCGATTCAGGGGAACTACTACGAGCAGTACTTC. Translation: CASSLAGSIQGNYYEQYF.

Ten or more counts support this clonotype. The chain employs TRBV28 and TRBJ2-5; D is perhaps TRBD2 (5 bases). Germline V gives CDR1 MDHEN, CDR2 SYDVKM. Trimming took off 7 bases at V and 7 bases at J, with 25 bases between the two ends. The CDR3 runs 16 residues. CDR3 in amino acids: CASILNGQRCLGTQYF. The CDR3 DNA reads TGTGCCAGCATCTTAAACGGCCAGCGGTGCTTGGGGACCCAGTACTTC.